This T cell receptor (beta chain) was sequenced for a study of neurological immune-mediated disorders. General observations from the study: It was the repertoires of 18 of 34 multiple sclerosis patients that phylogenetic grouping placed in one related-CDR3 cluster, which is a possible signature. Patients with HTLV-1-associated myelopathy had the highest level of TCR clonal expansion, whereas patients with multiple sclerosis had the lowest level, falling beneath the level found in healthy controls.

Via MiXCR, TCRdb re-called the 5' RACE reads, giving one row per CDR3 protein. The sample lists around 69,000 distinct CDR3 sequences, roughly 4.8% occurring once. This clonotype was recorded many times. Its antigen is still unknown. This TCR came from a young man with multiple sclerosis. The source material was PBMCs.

The CDR3 DNA reads TGCGCCAGCAGGGATCAGGGACAGGGGACAGATACGCAGTATTTT. This gives the protein CASRDQGQGTDTQYF. The chain uses TRBV5-1 and TRBJ2-3; 10 bases map to TRBD1. V dropped 5 bases and J dropped 3; count of bases not matched to a gene: 6. The CDR3 sequence is 15 residues long. In germline, CDR1 is SGHRS, CDR2 YFSETQ.